This T cell receptor (beta chain) came from a study of blood T cell repertoires in COVID-19. Study-wide context: Researchers got acute and convalescent COVID-19 samples from the United States, Italy and Spain. T cells, B-cell-depleted T cells, or PBMCs provided the cDNA or gDNA that served as material.

V was cut by 4 bases and J by 1 base, with 19 bases left in between. The CDR3 is made up of 17 amino acids. CDR1 and CDR2 from the germline V gene are SGDLS and YYNGEE. Methods used by the authors: It was from reference gene primer amplification that nucleated cell counts were estimated. Sequenced by immunoSEQ multiplex PCR; TCRdb stores in-frame clones only, minus some. D and trimming come from the DNA, and the V and J calls and clone size come from that table. This sample has some 100,000 clones; approximately 84% occur once, and the top ten carry about 4.5%. This TCR derives from a man aged 60 to 75 with acute or convalescent COVID-19. Sequencing was carried out using peripheral blood. The V and J genes are TRBV9 and TRBJ2-3; a weak D match, TRBD1 (7 bases). CDR3: CASSPQGRWGRTDTQYF. The CDR3 nucleotides read TGTGCCAGCAGCCCACAGGGGAGGTGGGGCCGCACAGATACGCAGTATTTT.